A selection of T cell receptor beta chains follows, all from one sample in a study of T-cell reconstitution after alpha-beta-depleted transplantation in children. TCRdb ran MiXCR on the PCR reads and lists one entry per CDR3 protein. The sample carries a few hundred thousand distinct CDR3 sequences, over 25% recorded once. This sample comprised PBMCs, obtained before TCRalphabeta/CD19-depleted stem cell transplant. All receptors derive from a boy under two years old with Wiskott-Aldrich syndrome, due to receive a stem cell transplant. The CDR3 runs from the conserved cysteine through the conserved F or W. D genes are given only for firm matches. Where a row states a size, it is once, few, many or the class of an expanded clone; other rows omit it.

size: few
V: TRBV2
D: .
J: TRBJ1-5
CDR3: CASSSKGGYGLNQPQHF
DNA: TGTGCCAGCAGTTCAAAAGGGGGGTATGGGCTCAATCAGCCCCAGCATTTT

size: few
V: TRBV20-1
D: TRBD1
J: TRBJ2-5
CDR3: CSVGTVQETQYF
DNA: TGCAGTGTTGGGACAGTCCAAGAGACCCAGTACTTC

size: .
V: TRBV7-3
D: .
J: TRBJ2-2
CDR3: CASTNPGPMNTGELFF
DNA: TGTGCCAGCACAAACCCGGGACCGATGAACACCGGGGAGCTGTTTTTT

size: few
V: TRBV5-1
D: .
J: TRBJ2-3
CDR3: CASSFVGGGTDTQYF
DNA: TGCGCCAGCAGCTTTGTCGGGGGAGGCACAGATACGCAGTATTTT

size: .
V: TRBV5-1
D: .
J: TRBJ2-7
CDR3: CASSLKRDNEQYF
DNA: TGCGCCAGCAGCTTGAAGCGGGACAACGAGCAGTACTTC

size: .
V: TRBV20-1
D: .
J: TRBJ2-5
CDR3: CSARTLETQYF
DNA: TGCAGTGCCCGGACTTTAGAGACCCAGTACTTC

size: .
V: TRBV7-2
D: .
J: TRBJ1-6
CDR3: CASTSVSDINNSPLHF
DNA: TGTGCCAGCACCTCCGTCTCGGACATCAATAATTCACCCCTCCACTTT

size: .
V: TRBV15
D: .
J: TRBJ2-2
CDR3: CATSRDRGGELFF
DNA: TGTGCCACCAGCAGAGATAGGGGCGGGGAGCTGTTTTTT

size: .
V: TRBV12-3/TRBV12-4
D: .
J: TRBJ2-3
CDR3: CASSLVHSSSTDTQYF
DNA: TGTGCCAGCAGTTTAGTGCACAGCTCTAGCACAGATACGCAGTATTTT

size: .
V: TRBV5-1
D: TRBD1
J: TRBJ2-3
CDR3: CASTLQDRDDTDTQYF
DNA: TGCGCCAGCACCCTACAGGACAGGGACGACACAGATACGCAGTATTTT

size: .
V: TRBV2
D: .
J: TRBJ2-7
CDR3: CASSEADGGSYEQYF
DNA: TGTGCCAGCAGTGAAGCGGACGGGGGATCCTACGAGCAGTACTTC

size: .
V: TRBV27
D: TRBD1
J: TRBJ1-2
CDR3: CASSPRGTGSGYTF
DNA: TGTGCCAGCAGTCCGAGAGGGACAGGCTCTGGCTACACCTTC

size: few
V: TRBV5-1
D: TRBD2
J: TRBJ2-3
CDR3: CASSSWTSGRAQGTDTQYF
DNA: TGCGCCAGCAGCTCCTGGACTAGCGGGAGGGCCCAGGGCACAGATACGCAGTATTTT

size: .
V: TRBV5-1
D: TRBD2
J: TRBJ2-1
CDR3: CASAGTSGYNEQFF
DNA: TGCGCCAGCGCAGGGACTAGCGGGTACAATGAGCAGTTCTTC

size: .
V: TRBV4-1
D: TRBD1
J: TRBJ1-2
CDR3: CASSQVTDREYGYTF
DNA: TGCGCCAGCAGCCAAGTCACGGACAGGGAGTACGGCTACACCTTC

size: .
V: TRBV2
D: .
J: TRBJ2-1
CDR3: CASNRQRSSYNEQFF
DNA: TGTGCCAGCAATCGTCAGCGGAGCTCCTACAATGAGCAGTTCTTC

size: .
V: TRBV5-1
D: TRBD1
J: TRBJ2-7
CDR3: CASSCHRDRESYEQYF
DNA: TGCGCCAGCAGCTGCCACCGGGACAGGGAGTCCTACGAGCAGTACTTC

size: .
V: TRBV6-1
D: .
J: TRBJ2-3
CDR3: CASRTVAAGWADTQYF
DNA: TGTGCCAGCAGAACCGTCGCCGCGGGATGGGCAGATACGCAGTATTTT

size: .
V: TRBV20-1
D: .
J: TRBJ1-6
CDR3: CSASQKWTATRDSPLHF
DNA: TGCAGTGCTAGCCAAAAATGGACAGCCACCCGGGATTCACCCCTCCACTTT

size: .
V: TRBV3-1
D: .
J: TRBJ2-1
CDR3: CASSQTASVNEQFF
DNA: TGTGCCAGCAGCCAAACGGCTAGCGTGAATGAGCAGTTCTTC

size: .
V: TRBV5-1
D: TRBD2
J: TRBJ2-7
CDR3: CASSLTAGVNEQYF
DNA: TGCGCCAGCAGCTTAACAGCGGGAGTAAACGAGCAGTACTTC

size: few
V: TRBV20-1
D: TRBD1
J: TRBJ2-7
CDR3: CSARPGTGSSYEQYF
DNA: TGCAGTGCTAGGCCCGGGACAGGGAGCTCCTACGAGCAGTACTTC

size: .
V: TRBV7-2
D: TRBD2
J: TRBJ2-1
CDR3: CASSRARISGTNNEQFF
DNA: TGTGCCAGCAGCAGAGCTCGGATCTCCGGGACTAACAATGAGCAGTTCTTC

size: many
V: TRBV12-3/TRBV12-4
D: TRBD2
J: TRBJ2-5
CDR3: CASTPSGGHQTQYF
DNA: TGTGCCAGCACCCCGTCGGGGGGGCATCAGACCCAGTACTTC

size: .
V: TRBV4-1
D: .
J: TRBJ1-6
CDR3: CASSPPEVSPLHF
DNA: TGCGCCAGCAGCCCCCCCGAGGTCTCACCCCTCCACTTT

size: .
V: TRBV30
D: TRBD1
J: TRBJ1-5
CDR3: CAWSVAGQAGSNQPQHF
DNA: TGTGCCTGGAGTGTCGCCGGACAGGCAGGATCCAATCAGCCCCAGCATTTT

size: many
V: TRBV5-1
D: .
J: TRBJ2-5
CDR3: CASRQLKETQYF
DNA: TGCGCCAGTCGACAACTTAAGGAGACCCAGTACTTC

size: .
V: TRBV18
D: .
J: TRBJ2-5
CDR3: CASSPAAQETQYF
DNA: TGTGCCAGCTCACCTGCAGCCCAAGAGACCCAGTACTTC

size: few
V: TRBV20-1
D: TRBD1
J: TRBJ1-4
CDR3: CSAADRAPRANEKLFF
DNA: TGCAGTGCTGCTGACAGGGCCCCTAGGGCTAATGAAAAACTGTTTTTT

size: few
V: TRBV3-1
D: TRBD2
J: TRBJ2-1
CDR3: CASSSTTSWVHEQFF
DNA: TGTGCCAGCAGCTCGACGACTAGCTGGGTACATGAGCAGTTCTTC

size: few
V: TRBV6-1
D: TRBD2
J: TRBJ2-1
CDR3: CASRPAGGPYNEQFF
DNA: TGTGCCAGCAGACCAGCGGGAGGACCCTACAATGAGCAGTTCTTC

size: few
V: TRBV5-1
D: .
J: TRBJ2-1
CDR3: CASSLGYSRRNEQFF
DNA: TGCGCCAGCAGCTTGGGGTACTCGAGGAGGAATGAGCAGTTCTTC

size: many
V: TRBV27
D: TRBD1
J: TRBJ2-2
CDR3: CASSPTGQGRTGELFF
DNA: TGTGCCAGCAGTCCAACGGGACAGGGGCGCACCGGGGAGCTGTTTTTT

size: few
V: TRBV20-1
D: .
J: TRBJ2-1
CDR3: CSARRTLSYNEQFF
DNA: TGCAGTGCTAGAAGGACACTTTCCTACAATGAGCAGTTCTTC

size: few
V: TRBV27
D: TRBD1
J: TRBJ1-2
CDR3: CASSDRGSYGYTF
DNA: TGTGCCAGCAGCGACAGGGGATCTTATGGCTACACCTTC

size: .
V: TRBV20-1
D: .
J: TRBJ1-2
CDR3: CSARREAGYTF
DNA: TGCAGTGCTAGACGTGAGGCGGGGTACACCTTC

size: .
V: TRBV20-1
D: .
J: TRBJ1-2
CDR3: CSGQSRQRILANYGYTF
DNA: TGCAGTGGTCAAAGCCGACAGCGAATTTTAGCTAACTATGGCTACACCTTC

size: few
V: TRBV29-1
D: .
J: TRBJ1-2
CDR3: CSCLAGTSNYGYTF
DNA: TGCAGCTGTCTTGCAGGAACGTCTAACTATGGCTACACCTTC

size: few
V: TRBV27
D: .
J: TRBJ2-1
CDR3: CASSSSSGRQHNEQFF
DNA: TGTGCCAGCAGTTCTTCCTCCGGGCGCCAACACAATGAGCAGTTCTTC

size: .
V: TRBV27
D: .
J: TRBJ2-1
CDR3: CASSVRESPYNEQFF
DNA: TGTGCCAGCAGTGTACGGGAGTCGCCCTACAATGAGCAGTTCTTC

size: few
V: TRBV9
D: TRBD2
J: TRBJ2-7
CDR3: CASSVAAGARYEQYF
DNA: TGTGCCAGCAGCGTAGCAGCGGGAGCCCGATACGAGCAGTACTTC

size: few
V: TRBV7-2
D: .
J: TRBJ1-2
CDR3: CASSLIPQNYGYTF
DNA: TGTGCCAGCAGCTTAATCCCACAGAACTATGGCTACACCTTC

size: few
V: TRBV6-1
D: .
J: TRBJ1-3
CDR3: CASSEYPPVVF
DNA: TGTGCCAGCAGTGAATACCCTCCTGTGGTTTTT

size: .
V: TRBV5-1
D: TRBD1
J: TRBJ1-6
CDR3: CASSLVQGAGSPLHF
DNA: TGCGCCAGCAGCTTGGTACAGGGGGCTGGTTCACCCCTCCACTTT

size: .
V: TRBV5-1
D: .
J: TRBJ2-1
CDR3: CASSVRRAAGFSDEQFF
DNA: TGCGCCAGCAGCGTGCGGCGGGCCGCCGGGTTTTCGGATGAGCAGTTCTTC

size: .
V: TRBV30
D: .
J: TRBJ1-1
CDR3: CACRGHGNTEAFF
DNA: TGTGCCTGCCGCGGTCATGGGAACACTGAAGCTTTCTTT

size: few
V: TRBV11-2
D: .
J: TRBJ2-5
CDR3: CASSQGTQETQYF
DNA: TGTGCCAGCAGCCAAGGGACCCAAGAGACCCAGTACTTC

size: .
V: TRBV24-1
D: TRBD2
J: TRBJ2-1
CDR3: CATSDPTSGRAYEQFF
DNA: TGTGCCACCAGTGACCCGACTAGCGGGAGGGCCTATGAGCAGTTCTTC

size: .
V: TRBV29-1
D: .
J: TRBJ2-1
CDR3: CSVGHREQFF
DNA: TGCAGCGTTGGACACAGGGAGCAGTTCTTC

size: once
V: TRBV29-1
D: .
J: TRBJ2-1
CDR3: CSVVKRSSYNEQFF
DNA: TGCAGCGTTGTGAAACGTAGCTCCTACAATGAGCAGTTCTTC

size: .
V: TRBV5-1
D: .
J: TRBJ2-2
CDR3: CASSLGIANTGELFF
DNA: TGCGCCAGCAGCTTGGGGATAGCGAACACCGGGGAGCTGTTTTTT

size: few
V: TRBV20-1
D: .
J: TRBJ2-3
CDR3: CSASHGSNTDTQYF
DNA: TGCAGTGCTAGCCACGGGTCGAACACAGATACGCAGTATTTT

size: few
V: TRBV20-1
D: .
J: TRBJ1-1
CDR3: CSASIFVNTEAFF
DNA: TGCAGTGCTAGTATATTTGTGAACACTGAAGCTTTCTTT

size: .
V: TRBV4-2
D: TRBD2
J: TRBJ2-7
CDR3: CASSQGFSGSTYEQYF
DNA: TGTGCCAGCAGCCAAGGGTTTAGCGGGTCTACCTACGAGCAGTACTTC

size: .
V: TRBV6-5
D: .
J: TRBJ2-5
CDR3: CASSYRVGNQETQYF
DNA: TGTGCCAGCAGTTACCGAGTCGGTAACCAAGAGACCCAGTACTTC

size: .
V: TRBV25-1
D: .
J: TRBJ1-1
CDR3: CASSDVMGLRAEAFF
DNA: TGTGCCAGCAGTGACGTCATGGGCCTCAGGGCTGAAGCTTTCTTT

size: .
V: TRBV3-1
D: .
J: TRBJ2-1
CDR3: CASSQDLLDNEQFF
DNA: TGTGCCAGCAGCCAAGATCTGTTAGACAATGAGCAGTTCTTC

size: .
V: TRBV12-3/TRBV12-4
D: .
J: TRBJ2-7
CDR3: CASSRVGGRNEQYF
DNA: TGTGCCAGCAGCCGCGTAGGGGGGCGTAACGAGCAGTACTTC